The clone carrying this T cell receptor beta chain was seen many times. The antigen remains unidentified. Template material for amplifying TCR beta CDR3 regions consisted of RNA transcripts. The primer set for the first-round RT-PCR of the TCR CDR3 was HTBI. TCRdb processed the multiplex PCR reads anew with MiXCR; each CDR3 protein has one entry. The sample yields around 380,000 distinct CDR3 sequences, about 13% seen once. This specimen comes from a study of T cells in Graves' hyperthyroidism and ophthalmopathy. Study results and limitations: In the analysis, a 13 V-J model separated ophthalmopathy from stable hyperthyroidism.

Per germline, CDR1 GTSNPN and CDR2 SVGIG (reference sequence). V shed 0 bases and J shed 4 bases, with 7 bases lying between them. CDR3 length: 13 amino acids. The sequencing input was blood. This receptor was identified in a young man with Graves' hyperthyroidism that later progressed to Graves' ophthalmopathy. V is TRBV30 and J is TRBJ1-5; D remains ambiguous. The CDR3 DNA follows: TGTGCCTGGAGTGTAGGCGGAAATCAGCCCCAGCATTTT. It translates to CAWSVGGNQPQHF.